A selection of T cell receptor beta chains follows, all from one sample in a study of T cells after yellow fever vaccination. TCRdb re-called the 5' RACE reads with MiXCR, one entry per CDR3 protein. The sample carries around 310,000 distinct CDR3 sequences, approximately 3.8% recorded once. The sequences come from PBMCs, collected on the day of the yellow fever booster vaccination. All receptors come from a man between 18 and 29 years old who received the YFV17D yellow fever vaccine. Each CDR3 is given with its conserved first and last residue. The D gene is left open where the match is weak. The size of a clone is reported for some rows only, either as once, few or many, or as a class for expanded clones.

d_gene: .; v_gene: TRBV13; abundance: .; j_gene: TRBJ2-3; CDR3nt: TGTGCCAGCAGCTTCACCCTACGTAGACAGACAGATACGCAGTATTTT; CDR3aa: CASSFTLRRQTDTQYF
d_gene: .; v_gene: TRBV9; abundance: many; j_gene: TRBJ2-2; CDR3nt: TGTGCCAGCAGCGTAGGACCAGGGGACACCGGGGAGCTGTTTTTT; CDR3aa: CASSVGPGDTGELFF
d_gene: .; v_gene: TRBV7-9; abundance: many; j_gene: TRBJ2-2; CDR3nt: TGTGCCATGTGGAGAAACACCGGGGAGCTGTTTTTT; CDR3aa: CAMWRNTGELFF
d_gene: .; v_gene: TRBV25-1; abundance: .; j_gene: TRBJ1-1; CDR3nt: TGTGCCAGCAGTGAAGGAAGGGCAGAAGCTTTCTTT; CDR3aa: CASSEGRAEAFF
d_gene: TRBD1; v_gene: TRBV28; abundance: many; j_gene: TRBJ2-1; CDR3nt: TGTGCCAGCAGCCGAAACACAGGGGGCAATGAGCAGTTCTTC; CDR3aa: CASSRNTGGNEQFF
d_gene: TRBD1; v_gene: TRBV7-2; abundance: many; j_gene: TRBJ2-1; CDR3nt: TGTGCCAGCAGCACTTTTTCCGGGACAGAGGGTGAGCAGTTCTTC; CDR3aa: CASSTFSGTEGEQFF
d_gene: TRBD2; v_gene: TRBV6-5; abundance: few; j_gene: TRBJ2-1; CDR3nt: TGTGCCAGCAGTTACGCCGGGACTACCTTTTACAATGAGCAGTTCTTC; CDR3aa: CASSYAGTTFYNEQFF
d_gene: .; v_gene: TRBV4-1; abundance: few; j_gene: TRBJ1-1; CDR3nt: TGCGCCAGCAGCCAAGTGGGGTGGACTGAAGCTTTCTTT; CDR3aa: CASSQVGWTEAFF
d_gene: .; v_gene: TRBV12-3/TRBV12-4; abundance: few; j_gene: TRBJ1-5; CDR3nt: TGTGCCAGCAGTGGGGACGGGAATCAGCCCCAGCATTTT; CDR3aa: CASSGDGNQPQHF
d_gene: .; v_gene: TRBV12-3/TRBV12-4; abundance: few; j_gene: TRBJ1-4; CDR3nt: TGTGCCAGCACCCATACCACGTATAATGAAAAACTGTTTTTT; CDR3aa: CASTHTTYNEKLFF
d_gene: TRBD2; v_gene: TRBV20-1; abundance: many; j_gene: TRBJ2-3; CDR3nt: TGCAGTGCCGGACTAGCGGGGGGGCCTAGCACAGATACGCAGTATTTT; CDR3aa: CSAGLAGGPSTDTQYF
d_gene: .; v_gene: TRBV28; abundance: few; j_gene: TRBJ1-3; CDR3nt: TGTGCCAGCAGTTTTGCCGGGCCCAGAAGAGACACCATATATTTT; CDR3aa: CASSFAGPRRDTIYF
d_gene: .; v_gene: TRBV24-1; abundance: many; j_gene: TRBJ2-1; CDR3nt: TGTGCCACCAGTGATCCGGACCCCGGCAATGAGCAGTTCTTC; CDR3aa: CATSDPDPGNEQFF
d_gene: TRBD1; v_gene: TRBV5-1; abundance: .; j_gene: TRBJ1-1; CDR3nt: TGCGCCAGCAGCTTGAACAGGGGAACGGGGACTGAAGCTTTCTTT; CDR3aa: CASSLNRGTGTEAFF
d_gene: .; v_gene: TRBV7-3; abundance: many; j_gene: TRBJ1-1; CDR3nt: TGTGCCAGCAGCTTAACGGGCCCCGAGACGAGATTT; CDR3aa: CASSLTGPETRF
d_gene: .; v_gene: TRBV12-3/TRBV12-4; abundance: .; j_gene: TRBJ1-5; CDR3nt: TGTGCCAGCAAGGCGAGATCCAATCAGCCCCAGCATTTT; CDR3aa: CASKARSNQPQHF
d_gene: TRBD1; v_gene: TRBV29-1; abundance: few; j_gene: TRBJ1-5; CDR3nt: TGCAGCGTGGGGACAGGCTATAGCAATCAGCCCCAGCATTTT; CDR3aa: CSVGTGYSNQPQHF
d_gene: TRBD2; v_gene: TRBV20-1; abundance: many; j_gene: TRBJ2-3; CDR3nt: TGCAGGGTACTAGCGCCTAGCACAGATACGCAGTATTTT; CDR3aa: CRVLAPSTDTQYF
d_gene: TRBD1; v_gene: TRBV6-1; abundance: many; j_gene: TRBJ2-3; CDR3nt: TGTGCCAGCAGTGAGCTACAGGGGGCAGATACGCAGTATTTT; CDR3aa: CASSELQGADTQYF
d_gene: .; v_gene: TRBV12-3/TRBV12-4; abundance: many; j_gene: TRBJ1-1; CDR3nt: TGTGCCAGCCTCCCGGGGGGGCGGAACACTGAAGCTTTCTTT; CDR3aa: CASLPGGRNTEAFF
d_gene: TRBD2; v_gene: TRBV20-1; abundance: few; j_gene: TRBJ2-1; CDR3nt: TGCAGTGCTTTATCATTAGCGGGGGGGCCCAATGAGCAGTTCTTC; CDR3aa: CSALSLAGGPNEQFF
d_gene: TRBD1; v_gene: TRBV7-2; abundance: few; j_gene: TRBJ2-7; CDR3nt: TGTGCCAGCAGCCAGCGACAGGGGGGTGTGTACGAGCAGTACTTC; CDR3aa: CASSQRQGGVYEQYF
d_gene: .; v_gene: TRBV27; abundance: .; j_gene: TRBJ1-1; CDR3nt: TGTGCCAGCAGCCGGGGCGGAGAAGCTTTCTTT; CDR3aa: CASSRGGEAFF
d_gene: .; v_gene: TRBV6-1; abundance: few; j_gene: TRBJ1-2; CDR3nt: TGTGCCAGCAGTGAACCCACGGGACCTAACTATGGCTACACCTTC; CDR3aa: CASSEPTGPNYGYTF
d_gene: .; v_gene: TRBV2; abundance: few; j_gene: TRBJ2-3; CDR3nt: TGTGCCAGCAGTGAAGTAGTAGATACGCAGTATTTT; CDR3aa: CASSEVVDTQYF